A selection of T cell receptor beta chains follows, all from one sample in a study of cytomegalovirus exposure and HLA in healthy donors. TCRdb's table, derived via immunoSEQ multiplex PCR, lists solely in-frame clones and lacks some. The sample includes about 130,000 clones, approximately 17% seen only once; the top ten take less than 3.5%. The sequencing sample was made of PBMCs. These receptors all stem from a female donor in good health and CMV-seropositive. Both conserved end residues are part of each CDR3. D genes are given only for firm matches. Clone size is shown for a subset of rows, as once, few, many or a class of expanded clone.

clone_size | j_call | d_call | v_call | cdr3_aa | cdr3_nt
few | TRBJ2-1 | NA | TRBV7-2 | CASSVRGSYNEQFF | TGTGCCAGCAGCGTTCGGGGGTCCTACAATGAGCAGTTCTTC
NA | TRBJ2-5 | NA | TRBV19 | CASSIRPGVGFQETQYF | TGTGCCAGTAGTATACGGCCAGGGGTAGGCTTTCAAGAGACCCAGTACTTC
few | TRBJ1-4 | TRBD1 | TRBV6-5 | CASSYSPDRTEKLFF | TGTGCCAGCAGTTACTCTCCGGACAGGACTGAAAAACTGTTTTTT
few | TRBJ2-1 | TRBD2 | TRBV2 | CASSRTSGGYNEQFF | TGTGCCAGCAGTCGGACTAGCGGGGGGTACAATGAGCAGTTCTTC
few | TRBJ1-2 | NA | TRBV27 | CASSFGLNYGYTF | TGTGCCAGCAGTTTCGGACTTAACTATGGCTACACCTTC
NA | TRBJ2-7 | NA | TRBV2 | CATQRGSKYEQYF | TGTGCCACCCAAAGAGGGAGTAAGTACGAGCAGTACTTC
few | TRBJ1-2 | NA | TRBV6-1 | CASSEALRGLANYGYTF | TGTGCCAGCAGTGAAGCGCTTCGTGGACTAGCTAACTATGGCTACACCTTC
few | TRBJ2-1 | NA | TRBV18 | CASSPPIQGAGNEQFF | TGTGCCAGCTCACCACCCATACAGGGTGCGGGCAATGAGCAGTTCTTC
few | TRBJ2-1 | TRBD1 | TRBV9 | CASSVERVGTGGGSYNEQFF | TGTGCCAGCAGCGTAGAGCGTGTGGGGACAGGAGGTGGCTCCTACAATGAGCAGTTCTTC
NA | TRBJ1-1 | TRBD1 | TRBV2 | CASSRTGKVNTEAFF | TGTGCCAGCAGTCGGACAGGGAAGGTGAACACTGAAGCTTTCTTT
NA | TRBJ1-2 | NA | TRBV5-5 | CASSSSPGDYGYTF | TGTGCCAGCAGCTCCTCCCCGGGTGACTATGGCTACACCTTC
NA | TRBJ2-5 | TRBD2 | TRBV27 | CASSLLAGGRETQYF | TGTGCCAGCAGTTTATTAGCGGGAGGGCGGGAGACCCAGTACTTC
few | TRBJ2-1 | TRBD1 | TRBV9 | CASSFYPGTGHNEQFF | TGTGCCAGCAGCTTCTATCCCGGGACAGGCCACAATGAGCAGTTCTTC
NA | TRBJ1-2 | NA | TRBV5-4 | CASSPRQDLLNYGYTF | TGTGCCAGCAGCCCGAGACAGGATTTACTCAACTATGGCTACACCTTC
few | TRBJ2-1 | TRBD2 | TRBV5-6 | CASTKLLAGVSYNEQFF | TGTGCCAGCACCAAACTACTAGCGGGGGTGTCCTACAATGAGCAGTTCTTC
few | TRBJ1-1 | NA | TRBV21-1 | CASPRGGPRNHTEAFF | TGTGCCAGCCCGCGGGGGGGGCCACGTAACCACACTGAAGCTTTCTTT
few | TRBJ2-7 | TRBD1 | TRBV28 | CASSLTGSYEQYF | TGTGCCAGCAGTTTGACAGGGTCCTACGAGCAGTACTTC
few | TRBJ1-1 | NA | TRBV30 | CAWSEELDTEAFF | TGTGCCTGGAGTGAGGAGTTGGACACTGAAGCTTTCTTT
NA | TRBJ1-3 | NA | TRBV30 | CAVGLEDSGNTIYF | TGTGCTGTGGGGCTAGAGGACTCTGGAAACACCATATATTTT
few | TRBJ2-5 | TRBD1 | TRBV5-6 | CASSRGTGGRGETQYF | TGTGCCAGCAGCCGTGGGACAGGGGGCCGCGGAGAGACCCAGTACTTC
few | TRBJ1-3 | NA | TRBV28 | CASLSRGIGNTIYF | TGTGCCAGCCTGTCTAGGGGAATCGGGAACACCATATATTTT
NA | TRBJ2-1 | TRBD2 | TRBV9 | CASSVRLAGLNEQFF | TGTGCCAGCAGCGTTCGACTAGCGGGATTAAATGAGCAGTTCTTC
few | TRBJ1-1 | NA | TRBV9 | CASSVGQGFLNTEAFF | TGTGCCAGCAGCGTAGGTCAGGGGTTCCTGAACACTGAAGCTTTCTTT
few | TRBJ2-3 | TRBD1 | TRBV7-7 | CASSTGTGEDTQYF | TGTGCCAGCAGCACGGGGACAGGGGAAGATACGCAGTATTTT
NA | TRBJ1-5 | TRBD1 | TRBV10-2 | CASRGTVNQPQHF | TGCGCCAGCAGAGGGACAGTTAATCAGCCCCAGCATTTT
NA | TRBJ2-2 | NA | TRBV15 | CATSPLSMWTGELFF | TGTGCCACCAGCCCACTTAGTATGTGGACCGGGGAGCTGTTTTTC
NA | TRBJ2-3 | TRBD2 | TRBV13 | CASSHSGGSTDTQYF | TGTGCCAGCAGCCATAGCGGGGGGAGCACAGATACGCAGTATTTT
few | TRBJ2-5 | TRBD1 | TRBV5-8 | CASRRTGGYQETQYF | TGTGCCAGCAGACGGACAGGGGGGTACCAAGAGACCCAGTACTTC
NA | TRBJ1-1 | TRBD1 | TRBV28 | CASRTTGQEVRGAFF | TGTGCCAGCAGAACTACGGGACAGGAAGTAAGGGGAGCTTTCTTT
NA | TRBJ1-5 | NA | TRBV20-1 | CSVSGGQPQHF | TGCAGTGTATCGGGGGGCCAGCCCCAGCATTTT
NA | TRBJ1-1 | NA | TRBV7-2 | CASSFRPGTAFF | TGTGCCAGCAGCTTTCGACCAGGAACAGCTTTCTTT
few | TRBJ2-5 | TRBD1 | TRBV5-6 | CASSLQGLETQYF | TGTGCCAGCAGCCTACAGGGGTTGGAGACCCAGTACTTC
NA | TRBJ2-5 | TRBD1 | TRBV28 | CASSSATGGETQYF | TGTGCCAGCAGTTCCGCGACAGGGGGGGAGACCCAGTACTTC
NA | TRBJ2-1 | NA | TRBV5-6 | CASSSGGGPRRDEQFF | TGTGCCAGCAGCTCGGGCGGGGGCCCCCGGCGGGATGAGCAGTTCTTC
few | TRBJ2-7 | NA | TRBV28 | CASSFRGGPSYEQYF | TGTGCCAGCAGTTTTAGAGGCGGGCCCTCCTACGAGCAGTACTTC
few | TRBJ2-7 | NA | TRBV7-9 | CASSAAGVTYEQYF | TGTGCCAGCAGCGCTGCAGGGGTTACCTACGAGCAGTACTTC
NA | TRBJ2-1 | NA | TRBV4-2 | CASSQEGSSTREQFF | TGTGCCAGCAGCCAAGAAGGTAGTAGCACCCGTGAGCAGTTCTTC
NA | TRBJ2-7 | TRBD1 | TRBV7-2 | CASSLRTGFEQYF | TGTGCCAGCAGCTTAAGGACAGGGTTCGAGCAGTACTTC
NA | TRBJ2-1 | TRBD1 | TRBV5-1 | CASSLVGQGYNEQFF | TGCGCCAGCAGCTTGGTTGGACAGGGCTACAATGAGCAGTTCTTC
NA | TRBJ1-4 | TRBD1 | TRBV30 | CAWSITGGPEKLFF | TGTGCCTGGAGTATCACAGGGGGGCCTGAAAAACTGTTTTTT
NA | TRBJ2-7 | TRBD2 | TRBV5-6 | CASSLPGGASSYEQYF | TGTGCCAGCAGCCTCCCGGGGGGTGCATCCTCCTACGAGCAGTACTTC
few | TRBJ2-4 | NA | TRBV11-3 | CASSGPGAKNIQYF | TGTGCCAGCAGCGGCCCGGGTGCCAAAAACATTCAGTACTTC
NA | TRBJ2-5 | TRBD1 | TRBV4-1 | CASSQDPDRFQYF | TGCGCCAGCAGCCAAGACCCGGACAGGTTTCAGTACTTC
NA | TRBJ1-1 | NA | TRBV6-5 | CASSYSILNTEAFF | TGTGCCAGCAGTTACTCCATTTTGAACACTGAAGCTTTCTTT
NA | TRBJ1-5 | TRBD1 | TRBV6-6 | CASSYSTGSRPQHF | TGTGCCAGCAGTTACTCGACAGGGAGCCGGCCCCAGCATTTT
NA | TRBJ2-3 | NA | TRBV5-6 | CASSTSTVMHTDTQYF | TGTGCCAGCAGCACCTCCACAGTGATGCACACAGATACGCAGTATTTT
few | TRBJ1-1 | NA | TRBV6-5 | CASSTPLDGNTEAFF | TGTGCCAGCAGCACACCTCTAGACGGGAACACTGAAGCTTTCTTT
NA | TRBJ1-5 | NA | TRBV28 | CASSPEVTNQPQHF | TGTGCCAGCAGTCCAGAGGTTACCAATCAGCCCCAGCATTTT
few | TRBJ2-1 | TRBD2 | TRBV12-5 | CASGFGAGVTYNEQFF | TGTGCTAGTGGTTTCGGAGCGGGAGTGACCTACAATGAGCAGTTCTTC
few | TRBJ1-1 | TRBD1 | TRBV5-1 | CASSLAQDRGNTEAFF | TGCGCCAGCAGCTTGGCCCAGGACAGGGGTAACACTGAAGCTTTCTTT
NA | TRBJ1-5 | NA | TRBV19 | CASSIVGDTFGNQPQHF | TGTGCCAGTAGTATAGTGGGGGACACCTTTGGAAATCAGCCCCAGCATTTT
few | TRBJ1-1 | TRBD1 | TRBV4-3 | CASSQSGGAKTEAFF | TGCGCCAGCAGCCAGTCAGGGGGCGCGAAGACTGAAGCTTTCTTT
few | TRBJ2-1 | NA | TRBV28 | CASSLVGGSPYNEQFF | TGTGCCAGCAGTTTAGTCGGGGGTTCCCCCTACAATGAGCAGTTCTTC
NA | TRBJ2-1 | NA | TRBV7-9 | CASSPLEPRFHNEQFF | TGTGCCAGCAGCCCCCTAGAGCCCCGGTTCCACAATGAGCAGTTCTTC
NA | TRBJ2-2 | TRBD2 | TRBV9 | CASSENGGLAANTGELFF | TGTGCCAGCAGCGAGAACGGCGGCCTAGCGGCCAACACCGGGGAGCTGTTTTTT